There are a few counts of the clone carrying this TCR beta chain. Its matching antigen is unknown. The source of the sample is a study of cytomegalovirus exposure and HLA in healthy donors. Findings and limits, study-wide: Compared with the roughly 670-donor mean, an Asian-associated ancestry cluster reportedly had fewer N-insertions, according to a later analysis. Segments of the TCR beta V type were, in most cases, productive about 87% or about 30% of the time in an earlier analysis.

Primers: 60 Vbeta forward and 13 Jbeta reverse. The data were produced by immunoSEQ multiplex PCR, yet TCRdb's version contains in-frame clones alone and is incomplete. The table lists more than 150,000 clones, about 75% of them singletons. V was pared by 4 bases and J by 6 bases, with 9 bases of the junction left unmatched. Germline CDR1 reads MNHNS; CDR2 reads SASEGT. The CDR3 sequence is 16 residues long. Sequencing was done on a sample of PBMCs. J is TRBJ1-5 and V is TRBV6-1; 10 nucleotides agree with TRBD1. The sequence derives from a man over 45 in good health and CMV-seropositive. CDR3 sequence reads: CASSGFGQGGGQPQHF. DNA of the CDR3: TGTGCCAGCAGTGGCTTTGGACAGGGGGGAGGTCAGCCCCAGCATTTT.